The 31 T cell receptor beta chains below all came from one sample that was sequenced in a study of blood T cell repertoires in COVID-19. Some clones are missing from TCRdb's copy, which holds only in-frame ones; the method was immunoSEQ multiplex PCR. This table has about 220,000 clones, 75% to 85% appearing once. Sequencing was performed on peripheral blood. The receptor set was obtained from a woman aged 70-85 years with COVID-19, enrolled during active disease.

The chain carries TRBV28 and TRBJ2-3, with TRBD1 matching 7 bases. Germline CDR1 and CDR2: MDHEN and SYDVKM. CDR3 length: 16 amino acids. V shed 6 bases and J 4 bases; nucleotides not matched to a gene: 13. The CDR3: CASSPNRGRGADTQYF. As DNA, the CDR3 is TGTGCCAGCAGCCCAAACAGGGGACGGGGCGCAGATACGCAGTATTTT.

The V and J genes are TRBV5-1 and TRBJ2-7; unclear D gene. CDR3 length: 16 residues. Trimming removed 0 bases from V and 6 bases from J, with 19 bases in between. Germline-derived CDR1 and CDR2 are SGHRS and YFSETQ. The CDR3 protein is CASSLALVLNLGEQYF. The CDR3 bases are TGCGCCAGCAGCTTGGCGTTAGTACTAAACCTCGGCGAGCAGTACTTC.

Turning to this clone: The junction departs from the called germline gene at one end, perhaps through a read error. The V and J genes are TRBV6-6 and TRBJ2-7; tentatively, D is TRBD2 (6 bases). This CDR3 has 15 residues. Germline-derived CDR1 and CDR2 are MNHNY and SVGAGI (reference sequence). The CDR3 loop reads CASRGGTETAYEQHF. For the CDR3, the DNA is TGTGCCAGCAGGGGCGGGACCGAAACAGCTTACGAGCAGCACTTC.

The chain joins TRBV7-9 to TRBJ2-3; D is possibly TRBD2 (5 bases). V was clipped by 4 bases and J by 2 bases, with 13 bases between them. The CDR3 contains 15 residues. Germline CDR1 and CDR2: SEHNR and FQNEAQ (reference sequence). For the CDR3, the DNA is TGTGCCAGCAGCTCACTTACTAGAGCCACAGATACGCAGTATTTT. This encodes CASSSLTRATDTQYF.

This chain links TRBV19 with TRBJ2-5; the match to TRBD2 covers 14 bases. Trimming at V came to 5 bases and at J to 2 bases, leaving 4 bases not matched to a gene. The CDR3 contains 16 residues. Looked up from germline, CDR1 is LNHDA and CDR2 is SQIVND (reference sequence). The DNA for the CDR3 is TGTGCCAGTAGTGGACTAGCGGGAGGAGGGCAAGAGACCCAGTACTTC. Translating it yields CASSGLAGGGQETQYF.

For the CDR3, the DNA is TGTGCCAGCAGTACTGGGGGCAGGTTTCGGGAGCAGTACTTC. Residues: CASSTGGRFREQYF. The genes are TRBV28 and TRBJ2-7; perhaps TRBD1 as D (6 bases). With 5 bases removed from V and 7 bases from J, the gap between germline ends came to 18 bases. The germline CDR1 and CDR2 sequences are MDHEN and SYDVKM. CDR3 length: 14 amino acids.

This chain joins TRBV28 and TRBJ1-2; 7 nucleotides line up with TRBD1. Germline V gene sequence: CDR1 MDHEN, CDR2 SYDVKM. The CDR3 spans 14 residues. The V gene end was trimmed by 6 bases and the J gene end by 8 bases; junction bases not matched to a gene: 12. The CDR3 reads CASRPRQGWGGYTF. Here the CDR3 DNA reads TGTGCCAGCAGACCTCGACAGGGCTGGGGGGGCTACACCTTC.

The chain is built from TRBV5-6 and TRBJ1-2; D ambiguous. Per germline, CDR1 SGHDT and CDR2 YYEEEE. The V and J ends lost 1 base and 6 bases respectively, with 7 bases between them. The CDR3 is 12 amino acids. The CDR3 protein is CASSLTDHGYTF. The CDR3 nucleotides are TGTGCCAGCAGCTTGACAGATCATGGCTACACCTTC.

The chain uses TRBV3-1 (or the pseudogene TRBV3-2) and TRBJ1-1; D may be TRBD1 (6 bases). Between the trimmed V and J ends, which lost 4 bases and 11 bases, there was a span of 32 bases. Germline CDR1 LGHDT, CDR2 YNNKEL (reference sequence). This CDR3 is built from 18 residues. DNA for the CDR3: TGTGCCAGCAGCCCGCTCATTGGCAGGGGTGTCTCATCCGCGGGTGCTTTCTTT. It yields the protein CASSPLIGRGVSSAGAFF.

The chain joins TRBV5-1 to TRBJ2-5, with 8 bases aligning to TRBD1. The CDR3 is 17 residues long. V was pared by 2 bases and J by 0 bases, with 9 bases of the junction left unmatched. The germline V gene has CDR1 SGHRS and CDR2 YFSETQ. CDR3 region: CASSLGNRGSYQETQYF. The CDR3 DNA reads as TGCGCCAGCAGCTTAGGGAACAGGGGGTCGTACCAAGAGACCCAGTACTTC.

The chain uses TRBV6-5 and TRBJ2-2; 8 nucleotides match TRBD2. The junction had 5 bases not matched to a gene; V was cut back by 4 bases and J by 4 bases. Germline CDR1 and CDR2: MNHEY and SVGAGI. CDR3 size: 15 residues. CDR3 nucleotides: TGTGCCAGCAGTTGGGGCGGGAGGACCACCGGGGAGCTGTTTTTT. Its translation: CASSWGGRTTGELFF.

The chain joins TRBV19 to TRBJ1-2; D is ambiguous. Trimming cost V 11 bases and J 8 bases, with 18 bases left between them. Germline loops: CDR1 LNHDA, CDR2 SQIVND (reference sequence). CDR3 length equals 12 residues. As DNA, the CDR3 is TGTGCCGTCGAGGAAGAGGGCTACGGCTACACCTTC. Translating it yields CAVEEEGYGYTF.

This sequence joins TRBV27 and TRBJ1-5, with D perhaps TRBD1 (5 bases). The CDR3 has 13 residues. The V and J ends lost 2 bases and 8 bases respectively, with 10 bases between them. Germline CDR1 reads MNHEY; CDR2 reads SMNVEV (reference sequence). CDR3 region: CASSLGSGEPQHF. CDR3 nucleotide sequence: TGTGCCAGCAGTTTAGGCTCGGGGGAGCCCCAGCATTTT.

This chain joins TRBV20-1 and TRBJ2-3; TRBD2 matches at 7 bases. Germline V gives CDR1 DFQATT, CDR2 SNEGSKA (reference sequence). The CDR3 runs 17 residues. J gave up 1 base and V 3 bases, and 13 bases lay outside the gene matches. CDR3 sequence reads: CSASFPRLALGTDTQYF. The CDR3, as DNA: TGCAGTGCTAGTTTCCCCCGACTAGCTCTGGGCACAGATACGCAGTATTTT.

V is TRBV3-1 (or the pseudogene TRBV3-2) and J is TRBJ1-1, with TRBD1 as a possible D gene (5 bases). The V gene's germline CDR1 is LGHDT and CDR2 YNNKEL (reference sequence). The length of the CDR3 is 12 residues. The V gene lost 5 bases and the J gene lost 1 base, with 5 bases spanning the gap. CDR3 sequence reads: CASSRGNTEAFF. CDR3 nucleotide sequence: TGTGCCAGCAGCAGGGGGAACACTGAAGCTTTCTTT.

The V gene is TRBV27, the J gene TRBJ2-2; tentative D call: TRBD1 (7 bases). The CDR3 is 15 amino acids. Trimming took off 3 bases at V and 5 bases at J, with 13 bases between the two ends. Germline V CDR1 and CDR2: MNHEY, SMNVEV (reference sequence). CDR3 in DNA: TGTGCCAGCAGTTTGGAGGGGGCAAAAACCGGGGAGCTGTTTTTT. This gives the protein CASSLEGAKTGELFF.

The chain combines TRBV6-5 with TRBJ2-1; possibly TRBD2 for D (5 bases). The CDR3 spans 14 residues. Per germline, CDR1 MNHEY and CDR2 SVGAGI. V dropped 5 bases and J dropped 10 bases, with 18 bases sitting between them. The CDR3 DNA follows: TGTGCCAGCAGTCCCTGGGTGAGCACGGGGGAGCAGTTCTTC. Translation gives CASSPWVSTGEQFF.

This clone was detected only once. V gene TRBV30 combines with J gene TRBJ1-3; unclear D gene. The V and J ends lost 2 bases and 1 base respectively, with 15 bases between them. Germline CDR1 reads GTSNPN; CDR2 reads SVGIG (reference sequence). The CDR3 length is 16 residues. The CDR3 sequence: CAWSIGLGGSGNTIYF. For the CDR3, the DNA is TGTGCCTGGAGTATAGGCCTCGGCGGTTCTGGAAACACCATATATTTT.

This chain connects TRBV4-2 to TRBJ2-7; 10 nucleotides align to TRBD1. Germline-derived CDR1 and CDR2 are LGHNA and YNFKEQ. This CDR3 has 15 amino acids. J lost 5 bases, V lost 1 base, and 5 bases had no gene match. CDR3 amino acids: CASSQVGQGTNEQYF. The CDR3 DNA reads TGTGCCAGCAGCCAAGTGGGACAGGGGACGAACGAGCAGTACTTC.

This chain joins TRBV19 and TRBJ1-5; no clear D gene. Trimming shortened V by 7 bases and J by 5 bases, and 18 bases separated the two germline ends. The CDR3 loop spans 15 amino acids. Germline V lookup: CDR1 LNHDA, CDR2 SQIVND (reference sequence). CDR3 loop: CASTPGSVLYQPQHF. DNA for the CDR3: TGTGCCAGTACCCCGGGGAGCGTGCTCTATCAGCCCCAGCATTTT.

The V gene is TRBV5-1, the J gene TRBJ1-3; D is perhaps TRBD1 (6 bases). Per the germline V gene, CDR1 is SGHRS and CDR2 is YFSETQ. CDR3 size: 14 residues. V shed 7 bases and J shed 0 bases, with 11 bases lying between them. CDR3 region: CASAGASSGNTIYF. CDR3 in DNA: TGCGCCAGCGCGGGGGCGAGCTCTGGAAACACCATATATTTT.

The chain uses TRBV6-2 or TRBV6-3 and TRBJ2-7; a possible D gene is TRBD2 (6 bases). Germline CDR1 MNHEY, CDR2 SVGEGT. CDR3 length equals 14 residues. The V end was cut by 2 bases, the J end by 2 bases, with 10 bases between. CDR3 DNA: TGTGCCAGCAGTTACAGTACGGGGGCCTACGAGCAGTACTTC. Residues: CASSYSTGAYEQYF.

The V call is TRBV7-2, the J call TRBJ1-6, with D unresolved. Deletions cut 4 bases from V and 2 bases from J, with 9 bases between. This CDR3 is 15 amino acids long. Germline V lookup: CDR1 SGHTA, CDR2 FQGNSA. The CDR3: CASSSGLTYNSPLHF. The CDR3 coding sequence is TGTGCCAGCAGCTCAGGACTGACCTATAATTCACCCCTCCACTTT.

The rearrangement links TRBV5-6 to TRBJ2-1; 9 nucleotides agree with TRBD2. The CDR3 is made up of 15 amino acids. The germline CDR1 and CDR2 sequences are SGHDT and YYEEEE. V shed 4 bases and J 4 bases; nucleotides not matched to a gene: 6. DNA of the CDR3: TGTGCCAGCAGCCTGGGACTAGCACCATACAATGAGCAGTTCTTC. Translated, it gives CASSLGLAPYNEQFF.

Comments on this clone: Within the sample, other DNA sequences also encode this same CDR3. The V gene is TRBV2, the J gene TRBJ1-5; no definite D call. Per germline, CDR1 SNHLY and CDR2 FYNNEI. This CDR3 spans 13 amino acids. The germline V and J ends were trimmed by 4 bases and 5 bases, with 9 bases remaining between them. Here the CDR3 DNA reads TGTGCCAGCAGTGTGCAGGAAGATCAGCCCCAGCATTTT. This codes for CASSVQEDQPQHF.

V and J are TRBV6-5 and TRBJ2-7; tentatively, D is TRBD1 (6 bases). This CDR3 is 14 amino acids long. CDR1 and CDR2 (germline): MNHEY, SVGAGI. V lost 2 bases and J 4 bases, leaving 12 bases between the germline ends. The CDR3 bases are TGTGCCAGCAGTTACCCGACAGGCGGTTACGAGCAGTACTTC. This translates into CASSYPTGGYEQYF.

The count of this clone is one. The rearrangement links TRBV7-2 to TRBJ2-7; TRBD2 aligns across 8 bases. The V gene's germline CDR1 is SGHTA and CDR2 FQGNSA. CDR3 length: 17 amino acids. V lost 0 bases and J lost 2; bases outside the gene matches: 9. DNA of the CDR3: TGTGCCAGCAGCTTAGCGCCTCGCGGGAGGATGGCCTACGAGCAGTACTTC. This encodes CASSLAPRGRMAYEQYF.

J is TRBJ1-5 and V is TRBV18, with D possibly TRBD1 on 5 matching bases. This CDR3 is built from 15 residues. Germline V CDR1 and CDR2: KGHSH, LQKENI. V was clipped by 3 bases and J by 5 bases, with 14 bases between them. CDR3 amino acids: CASSPWQGLDQPQHF. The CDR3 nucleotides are TGTGCCAGCTCACCGTGGCAGGGACTGGATCAGCCCCAGCATTTT.

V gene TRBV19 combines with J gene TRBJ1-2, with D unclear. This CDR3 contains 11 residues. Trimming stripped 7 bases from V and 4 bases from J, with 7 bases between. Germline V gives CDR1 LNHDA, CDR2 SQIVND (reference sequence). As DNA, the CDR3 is TGTGCCAGTAATTCAGGCTATGGCTACACCTTC. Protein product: CASNSGYGYTF. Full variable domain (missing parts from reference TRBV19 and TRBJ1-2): DGGITQSPKYLFRKEGQNVTLSCEQNLNHDAMYWYRQDPGQGLRLIYYSQIVNDFQKGDIAEGYSVSREKKESFPLTVTSAQKNPTAFYLCASNSGYGYTFGSGTRLTVV.

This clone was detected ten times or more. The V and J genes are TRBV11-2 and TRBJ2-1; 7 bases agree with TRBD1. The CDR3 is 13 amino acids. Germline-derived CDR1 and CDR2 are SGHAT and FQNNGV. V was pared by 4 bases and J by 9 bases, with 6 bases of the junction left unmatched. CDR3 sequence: CASSSDRVGEQFF. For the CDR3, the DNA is TGTGCCAGCAGCTCCGACAGGGTTGGTGAGCAGTTCTTC.

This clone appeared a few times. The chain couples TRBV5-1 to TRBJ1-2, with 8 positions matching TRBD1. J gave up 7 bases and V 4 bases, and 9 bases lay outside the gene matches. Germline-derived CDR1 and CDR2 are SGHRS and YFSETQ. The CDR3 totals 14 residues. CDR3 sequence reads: CASSPGQGVGGYTF. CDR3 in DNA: TGCGCCAGCAGCCCCGGACAGGGAGTAGGTGGCTACACCTTC. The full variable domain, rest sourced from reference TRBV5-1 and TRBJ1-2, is KAGVTQTPRYLIKTRGQQVTLSCSPISGHRSVSWYQQTPGQGLQFLFEYFSETQRNKGNFPGRFSGRQFSNSRSEMNVSTLELGDSALYLCASSPGQGVGGYTFGSGTRLTVV.